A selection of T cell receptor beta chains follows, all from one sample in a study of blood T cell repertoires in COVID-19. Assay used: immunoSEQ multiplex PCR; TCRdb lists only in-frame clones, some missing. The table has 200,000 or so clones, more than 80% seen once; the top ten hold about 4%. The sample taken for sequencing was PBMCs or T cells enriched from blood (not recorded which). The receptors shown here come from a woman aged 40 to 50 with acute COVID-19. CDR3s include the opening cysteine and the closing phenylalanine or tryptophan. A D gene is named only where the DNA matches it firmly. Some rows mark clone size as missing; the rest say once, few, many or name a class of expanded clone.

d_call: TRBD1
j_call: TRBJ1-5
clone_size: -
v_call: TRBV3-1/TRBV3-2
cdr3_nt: TGTGCCAGCAGCCAAGATGGAACAGGGGGTCTTAGCAATCAGCCCCAGCATTTT
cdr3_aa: CASSQDGTGGLSNQPQHF

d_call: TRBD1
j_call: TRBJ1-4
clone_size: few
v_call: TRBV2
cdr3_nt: TGTGCCAGCAGTCTCGGACAGGGGGCCGAAAAACTGTTTTTT
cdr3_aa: CASSLGQGAEKLFF

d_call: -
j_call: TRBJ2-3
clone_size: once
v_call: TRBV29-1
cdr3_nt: TGCAGCGTTGATGAGCTAGATACGCAGTATTTT
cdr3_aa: CSVDELDTQYF

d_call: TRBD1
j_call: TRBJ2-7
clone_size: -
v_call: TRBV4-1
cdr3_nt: TGCGCCAGCAGCCAAGAGGGGACAGGGGCCTACGAGCAGTACTTC
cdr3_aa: CASSQEGTGAYEQYF

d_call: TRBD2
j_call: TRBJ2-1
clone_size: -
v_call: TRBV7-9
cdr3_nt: TGTGCCAGCAGCTTTACTAGCGGGGGGGCCCAAGCCTACAATGAGCAGTTCTTC
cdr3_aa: CASSFTSGGAQAYNEQFF

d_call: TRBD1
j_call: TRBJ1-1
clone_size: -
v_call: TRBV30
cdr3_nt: TGTGCCTGGAGTCCGGGACAGTCGAACACTGAAGCTTTCTTT
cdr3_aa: CAWSPGQSNTEAFF

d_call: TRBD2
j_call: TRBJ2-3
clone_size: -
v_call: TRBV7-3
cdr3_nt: TGTGCCAGCAGCTTGGATGGGAGGGGAACGCAGTATTTT
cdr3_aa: CASSLDGRGTQYF

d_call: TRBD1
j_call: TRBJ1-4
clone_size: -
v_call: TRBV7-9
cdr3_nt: TGTGCCAGCAGCTCCGGGACAGAGAGGAATGAAAAACTGTTTTTT
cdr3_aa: CASSSGTERNEKLFF

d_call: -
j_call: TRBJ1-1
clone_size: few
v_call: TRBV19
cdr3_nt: TGTGCCAGTAGTCCAGGCAGGGGATTCCCTGAAGCTTTCTTT
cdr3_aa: CASSPGRGFPEAFF

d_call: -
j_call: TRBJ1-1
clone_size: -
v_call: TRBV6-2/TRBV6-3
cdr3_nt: TGTGCCAGCAGTTACCCCGGGCAGGGGAGAGAAACTGAAGCTTTCTTT
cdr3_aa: CASSYPGQGRETEAFF

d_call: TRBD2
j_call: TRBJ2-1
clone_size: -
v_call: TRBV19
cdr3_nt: TGTGCCAGTACGTATACTAGCGGGGGGTACAATGAGCAGTTCTTC
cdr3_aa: CASTYTSGGYNEQFF

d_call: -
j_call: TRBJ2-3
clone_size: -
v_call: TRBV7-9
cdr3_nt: TGTGCCAGCAGCTCCAGTGGAGGGGGCACAGATACGCAGTATTTT
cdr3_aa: CASSSSGGGTDTQYF

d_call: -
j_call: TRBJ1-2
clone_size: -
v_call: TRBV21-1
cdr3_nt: TGTGCCAGCAGCAAAGGAGACAGGGGGGATGCTAACTATGGCTACACCTTC
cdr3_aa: CASSKGDRGDANYGYTF

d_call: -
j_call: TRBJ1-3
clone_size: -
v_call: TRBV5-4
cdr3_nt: TGTGCCAGCAGCCAACAGGGCGCAGGAAACACCATATATTTT
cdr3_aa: CASSQQGAGNTIYF

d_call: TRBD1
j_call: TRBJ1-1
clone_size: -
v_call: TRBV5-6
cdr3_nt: TGTGCCAGCAGGACAGGGATGAACACTGAAGCTTTCTTT
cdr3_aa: CASRTGMNTEAFF

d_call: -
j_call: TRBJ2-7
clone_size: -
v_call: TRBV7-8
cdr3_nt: TGTGCCAGCAGCTTAGGAGGGGGAAGCATCGAGCAGTACTTC
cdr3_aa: CASSLGGGSIEQYF

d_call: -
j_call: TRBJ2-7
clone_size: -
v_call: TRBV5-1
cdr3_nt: TGCGCCAGCAGGGCAGATCCCCCCTACGAGCAGTACTTC
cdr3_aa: CASRADPPYEQYF

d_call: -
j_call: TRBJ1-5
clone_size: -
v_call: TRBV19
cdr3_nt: TGTGCCACAGTGGCGGCCGGTCAATATAGCAATCAGCCCCAGCATTTT
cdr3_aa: CATVAAGQYSNQPQHF

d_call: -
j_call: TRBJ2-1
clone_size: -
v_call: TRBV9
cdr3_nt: TGTGCCAGCAGCAGGGGGTCCTACAATGAGCAGTTCTTC
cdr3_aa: CASSRGSYNEQFF

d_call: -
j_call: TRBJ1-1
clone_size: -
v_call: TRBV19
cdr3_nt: TGTGCCAGTACTGGGAGGGGTGAAGCTTTCTTT
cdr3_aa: CASTGRGEAFF